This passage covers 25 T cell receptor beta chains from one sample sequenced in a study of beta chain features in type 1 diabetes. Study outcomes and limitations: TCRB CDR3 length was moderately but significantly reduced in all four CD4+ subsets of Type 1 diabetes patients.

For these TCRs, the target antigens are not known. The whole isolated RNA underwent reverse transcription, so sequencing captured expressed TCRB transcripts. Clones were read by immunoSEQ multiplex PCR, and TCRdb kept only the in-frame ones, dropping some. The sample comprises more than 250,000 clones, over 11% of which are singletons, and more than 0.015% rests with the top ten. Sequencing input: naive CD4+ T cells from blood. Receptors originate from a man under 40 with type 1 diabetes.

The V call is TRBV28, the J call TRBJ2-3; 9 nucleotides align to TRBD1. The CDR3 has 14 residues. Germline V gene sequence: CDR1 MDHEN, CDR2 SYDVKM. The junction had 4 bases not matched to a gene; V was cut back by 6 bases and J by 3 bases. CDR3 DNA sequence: TGTGCCAGCAGGGGACAGGGTGTAACAGATACGCAGTATTTT. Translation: CASRGQGVTDTQYF.

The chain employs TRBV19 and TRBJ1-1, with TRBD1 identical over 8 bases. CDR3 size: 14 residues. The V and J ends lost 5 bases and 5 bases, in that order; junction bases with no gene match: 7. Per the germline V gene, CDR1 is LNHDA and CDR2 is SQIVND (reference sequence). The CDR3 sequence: CASSGQGGITEAFF. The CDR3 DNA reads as TGTGCCAGTAGTGGACAGGGAGGAATAACTGAAGCTTTCTTT.

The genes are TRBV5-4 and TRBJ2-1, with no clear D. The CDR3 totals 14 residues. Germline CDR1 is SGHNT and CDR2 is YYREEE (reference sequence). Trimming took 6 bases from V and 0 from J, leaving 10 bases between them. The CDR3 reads CASKEWISYNEQFF. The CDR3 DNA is TGTGCCAGCAAGGAGTGGATCTCCTACAATGAGCAGTTCTTC.

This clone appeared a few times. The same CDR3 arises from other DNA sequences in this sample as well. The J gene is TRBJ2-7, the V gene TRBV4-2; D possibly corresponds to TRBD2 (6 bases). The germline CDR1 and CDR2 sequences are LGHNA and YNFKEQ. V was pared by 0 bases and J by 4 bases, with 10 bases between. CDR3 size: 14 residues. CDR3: CASSQDGGIYEQYF. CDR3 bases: TGTGCCAGCAGCCAAGATGGGGGGATTTACGAGCAGTACTTC.

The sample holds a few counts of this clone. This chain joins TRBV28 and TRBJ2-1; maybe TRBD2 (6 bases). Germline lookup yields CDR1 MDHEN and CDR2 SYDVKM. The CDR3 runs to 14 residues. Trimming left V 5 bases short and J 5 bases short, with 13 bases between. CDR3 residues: CASSPREFDNEQFF. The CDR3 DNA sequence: TGTGCCAGCAGTCCCCGGGAGTTTGACAATGAGCAGTTCTTC.

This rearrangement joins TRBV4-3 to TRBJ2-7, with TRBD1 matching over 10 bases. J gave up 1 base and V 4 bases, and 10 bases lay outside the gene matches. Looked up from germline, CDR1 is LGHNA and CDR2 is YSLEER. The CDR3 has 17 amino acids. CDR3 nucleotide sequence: TGCGCCAGCAGCCTAGGTGCCAAGGGACAGGGGTCCTACGAGCAGTACTTC. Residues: CASSLGAKGQGSYEQYF.

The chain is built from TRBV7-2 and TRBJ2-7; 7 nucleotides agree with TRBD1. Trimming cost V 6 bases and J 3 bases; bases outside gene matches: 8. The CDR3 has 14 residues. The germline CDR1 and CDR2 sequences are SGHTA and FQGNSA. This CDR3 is CASSRSTGSYEQYF. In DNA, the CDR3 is TGTGCCAGCAGTCGCTCGACAGGGAGCTACGAGCAGTACTTC.

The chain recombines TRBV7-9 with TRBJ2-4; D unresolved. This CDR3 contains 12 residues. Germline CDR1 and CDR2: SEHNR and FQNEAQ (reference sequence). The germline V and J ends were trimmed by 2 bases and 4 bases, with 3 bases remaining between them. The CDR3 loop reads CASSLSKNIQYF. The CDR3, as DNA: TGTGCCAGCAGCTTATCTAAAAACATTCAGTACTTC.

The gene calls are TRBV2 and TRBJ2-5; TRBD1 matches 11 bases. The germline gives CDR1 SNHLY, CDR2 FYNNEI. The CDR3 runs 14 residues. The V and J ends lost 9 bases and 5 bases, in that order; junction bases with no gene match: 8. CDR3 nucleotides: TGTGCCAGTACCGGGACAGGGGGTCATGAGACCCAGTACTTC. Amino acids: CASTGTGGHETQYF. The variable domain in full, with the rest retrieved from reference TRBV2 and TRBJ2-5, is EPEVTQTPSHQVTQMGQEVILRCVPISNHLYFYWYRQILGQKVEFLVSFYNNEISEKSEIFDDQFSVERPDGSNFTLKIRSTKLEDSAMYFCASTGTGGHETQYFGPGTRLLVL.

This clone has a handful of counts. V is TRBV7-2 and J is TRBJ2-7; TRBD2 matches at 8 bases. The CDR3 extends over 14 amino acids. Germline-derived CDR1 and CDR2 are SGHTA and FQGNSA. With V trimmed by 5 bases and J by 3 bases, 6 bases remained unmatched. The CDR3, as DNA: TGTGCCAGCAGCCTAGAGGGACTAGGCTACGAGCAGTACTTC. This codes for CASSLEGLGYEQYF.

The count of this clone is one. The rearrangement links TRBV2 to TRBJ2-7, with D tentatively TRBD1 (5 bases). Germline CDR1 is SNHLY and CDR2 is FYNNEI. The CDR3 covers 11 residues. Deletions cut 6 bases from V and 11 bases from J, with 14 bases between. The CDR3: CASRSTAAKYF. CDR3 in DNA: TGTGCCAGCAGATCGACAGCCGCTAAGTACTTC.

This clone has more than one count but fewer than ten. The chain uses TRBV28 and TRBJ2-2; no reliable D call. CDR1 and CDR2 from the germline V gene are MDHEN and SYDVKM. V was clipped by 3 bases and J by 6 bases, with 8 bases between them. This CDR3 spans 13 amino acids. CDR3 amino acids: CASSFPGSGELFF. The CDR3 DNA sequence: TGTGCCAGCAGTTTCCCCGGGTCCGGGGAGCTGTTTTTT. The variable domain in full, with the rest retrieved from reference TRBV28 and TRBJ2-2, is DVKVTQSSRYLVKRTGEKVFLECVQDMDHENMFWYRQDPGLGLRLIYFSYDVKMKEKGDIPEGYSVSREKKERFSLILESASTNQTSMYLCASSFPGSGELFFGEGSRLTVL.

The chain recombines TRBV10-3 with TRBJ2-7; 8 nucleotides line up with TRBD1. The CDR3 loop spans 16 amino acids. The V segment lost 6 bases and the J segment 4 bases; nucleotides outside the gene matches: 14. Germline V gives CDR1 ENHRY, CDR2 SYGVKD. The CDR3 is CAISETPDRALYEQYF. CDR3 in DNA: TGTGCCATCAGCGAAACTCCGGACAGGGCACTGTACGAGCAGTACTTC.

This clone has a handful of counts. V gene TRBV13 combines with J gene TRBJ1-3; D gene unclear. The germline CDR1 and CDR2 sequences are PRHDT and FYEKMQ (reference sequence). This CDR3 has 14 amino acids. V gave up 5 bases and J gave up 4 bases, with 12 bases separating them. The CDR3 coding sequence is TGTGCCAGCAGCCCGGCGGGAGGGGGAAACACCATATATTTT. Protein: CASSPAGGGNTIYF.

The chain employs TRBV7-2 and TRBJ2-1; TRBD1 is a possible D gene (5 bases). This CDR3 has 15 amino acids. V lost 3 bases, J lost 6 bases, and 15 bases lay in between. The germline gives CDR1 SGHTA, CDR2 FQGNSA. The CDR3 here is CASSFTGPNPNEQFF. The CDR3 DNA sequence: TGTGCCAGCAGCTTTACAGGTCCTAACCCCAATGAGCAGTTCTTC.

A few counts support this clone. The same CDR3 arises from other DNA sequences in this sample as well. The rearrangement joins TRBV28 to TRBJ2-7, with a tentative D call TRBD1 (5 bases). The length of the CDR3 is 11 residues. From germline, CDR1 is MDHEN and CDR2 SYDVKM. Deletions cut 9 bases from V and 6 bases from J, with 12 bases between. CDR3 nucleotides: TGTGCCAGTACAGGAACGGGCGAGCAGTACTTC. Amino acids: CASTGTGEQYF.

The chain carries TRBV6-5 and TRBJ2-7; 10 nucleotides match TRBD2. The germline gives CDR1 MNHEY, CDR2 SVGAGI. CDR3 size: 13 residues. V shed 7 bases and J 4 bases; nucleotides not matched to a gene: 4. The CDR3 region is CASKLAGRYEQYF. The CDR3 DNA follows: TGTGCCAGCAAACTAGCGGGAAGGTACGAGCAGTACTTC.

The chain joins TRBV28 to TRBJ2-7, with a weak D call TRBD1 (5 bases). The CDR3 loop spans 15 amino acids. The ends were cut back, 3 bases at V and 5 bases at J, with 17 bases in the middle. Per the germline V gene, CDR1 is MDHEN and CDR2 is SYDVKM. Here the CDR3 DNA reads TGTGCCAGCAGTTTGGTGGTGCGGCAGGGCCACGAGCAGTACTTC. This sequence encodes CASSLVVRQGHEQYF.

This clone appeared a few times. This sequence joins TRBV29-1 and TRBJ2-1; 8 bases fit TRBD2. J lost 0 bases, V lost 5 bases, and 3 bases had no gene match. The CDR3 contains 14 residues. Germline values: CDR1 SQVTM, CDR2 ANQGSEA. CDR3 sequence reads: CSVTGTSSYNEQFF. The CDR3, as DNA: TGCAGCGTTACCGGGACTAGCTCCTACAATGAGCAGTTCTTC.

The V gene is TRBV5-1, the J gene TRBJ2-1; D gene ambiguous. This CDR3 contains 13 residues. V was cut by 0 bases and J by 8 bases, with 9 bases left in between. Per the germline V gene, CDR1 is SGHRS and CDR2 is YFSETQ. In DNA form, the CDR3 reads TGCGCCAGCAGCTTGGGGTTAGATGATGAGCAGTTCTTC. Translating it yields CASSLGLDDEQFF. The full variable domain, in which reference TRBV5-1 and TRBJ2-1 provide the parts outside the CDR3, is KAGVTQTPRYLIKTRGQQVTLSCSPISGHRSVSWYQQTPGQGLQFLFEYFSETQRNKGNFPGRFSGRQFSNSRSEMNVSTLELGDSALYLCASSLGLDDEQFFGPGTRLTVL.

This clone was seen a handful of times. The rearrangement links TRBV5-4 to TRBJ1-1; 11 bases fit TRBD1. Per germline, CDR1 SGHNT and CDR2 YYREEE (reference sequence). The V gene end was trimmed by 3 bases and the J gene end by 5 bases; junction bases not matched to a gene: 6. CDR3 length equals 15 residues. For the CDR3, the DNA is TGTGCCAGCAGCTCACAGGACAGGGGGCAGACTGAAGCTTTCTTT. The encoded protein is CASSSQDRGQTEAFF.

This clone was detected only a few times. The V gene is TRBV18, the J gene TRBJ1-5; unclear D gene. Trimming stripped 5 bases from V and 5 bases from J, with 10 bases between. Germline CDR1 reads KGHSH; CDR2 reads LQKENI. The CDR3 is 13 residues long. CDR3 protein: CASSTGKDQPQHF. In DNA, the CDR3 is TGTGCCAGCTCAACGGGGAAGGATCAGCCCCAGCATTTT.

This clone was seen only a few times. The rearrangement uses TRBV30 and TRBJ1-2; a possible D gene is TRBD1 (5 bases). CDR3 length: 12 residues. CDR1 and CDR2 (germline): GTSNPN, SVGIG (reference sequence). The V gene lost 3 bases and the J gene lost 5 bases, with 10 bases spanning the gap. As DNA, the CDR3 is TGTGCCTGGAGAGACAGCCGATATGGCTACACCTTC. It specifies CAWRDSRYGYTF.

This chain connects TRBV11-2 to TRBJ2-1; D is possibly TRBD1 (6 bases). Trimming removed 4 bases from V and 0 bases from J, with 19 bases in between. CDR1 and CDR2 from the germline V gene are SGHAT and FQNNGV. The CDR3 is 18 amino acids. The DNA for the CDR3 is TGTGCCAGCAGCTCCCTGAGGCAGGGGTCCTTCTCCTACAATGAGCAGTTCTTC. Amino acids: CASSSLRQGSFSYNEQFF.

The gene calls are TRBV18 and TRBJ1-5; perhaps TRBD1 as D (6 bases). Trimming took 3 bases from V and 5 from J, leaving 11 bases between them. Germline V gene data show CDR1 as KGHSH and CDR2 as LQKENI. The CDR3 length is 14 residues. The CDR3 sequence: CASSPDTGYQPQHF. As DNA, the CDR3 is TGTGCCAGCTCACCGGATACAGGGTATCAGCCCCAGCATTTT.